This TCR beta chain was recorded in a study of siplizumab effects on memory and regulatory T cells. Study findings and constraints: Proliferating Tregs' suppressive function in siplizumab cultures went unconfirmed.

TCR templates numbering some 100,000 were assayed per sample. Using immunoSEQ multiplex PCR, the repertoire was profiled, and TCRdb retains in-frame clones only, with some absent. The data show roughly 82,000 clones, over 80% seen once. This clone was recorded once. The antigen remains unidentified. Between the trimmed V and J ends, which lost 5 bases and 0 bases, there was a span of 7 bases. CDR3 length: 13 residues. From germline, CDR1 is LGHNT and CDR2 FRNRAP. The chain uses TRBV12-5 and TRBJ1-1, with D unresolved. This clonotype originated in a human donor in good health. Source material: Tregs sorted from blood. CDR3 DNA: TGTGCTAGTGGTACAGTCATGAACACTGAAGCTTTCTTT. Translation gives CASGTVMNTEAFF. Looking up the rest from reference TRBV12-5 and TRBJ1-1 gives the full variable domain: DARVTQTPRHKVTEMGQEVTMRCQPILGHNTVFWYRQTMMQGLELLAYFRNRAPLDDSGMPKDRFSAEMPDATLATLKIQPSEPRDSAVYFCASGTVMNTEAFFGQGTRLTVV.